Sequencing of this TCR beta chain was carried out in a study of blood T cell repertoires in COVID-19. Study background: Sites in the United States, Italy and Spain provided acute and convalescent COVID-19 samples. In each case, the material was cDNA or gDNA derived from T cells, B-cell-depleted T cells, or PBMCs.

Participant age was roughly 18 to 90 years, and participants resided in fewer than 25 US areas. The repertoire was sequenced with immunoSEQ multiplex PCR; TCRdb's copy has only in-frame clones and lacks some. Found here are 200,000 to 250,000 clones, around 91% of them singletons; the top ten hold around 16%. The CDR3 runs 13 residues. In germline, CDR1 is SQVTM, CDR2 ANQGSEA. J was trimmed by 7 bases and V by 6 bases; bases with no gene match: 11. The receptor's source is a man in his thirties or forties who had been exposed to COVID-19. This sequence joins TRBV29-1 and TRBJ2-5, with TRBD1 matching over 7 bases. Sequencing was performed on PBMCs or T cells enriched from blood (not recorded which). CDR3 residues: CSVLPTGKGTQYF. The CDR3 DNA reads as TGCAGCGTCCTCCCGACAGGGAAAGGGACCCAGTACTTC. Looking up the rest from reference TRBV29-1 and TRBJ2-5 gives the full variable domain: SAVISQKPSRDICQRGTSLTIQCQVDSQVTMMFWYRQQPGQSLTLIATANQGSEATYESGFVIDKFPISRPNLTFSTLTVSNMSPEDSSIYLCSVLPTGKGTQYFGPGTRLLVL.